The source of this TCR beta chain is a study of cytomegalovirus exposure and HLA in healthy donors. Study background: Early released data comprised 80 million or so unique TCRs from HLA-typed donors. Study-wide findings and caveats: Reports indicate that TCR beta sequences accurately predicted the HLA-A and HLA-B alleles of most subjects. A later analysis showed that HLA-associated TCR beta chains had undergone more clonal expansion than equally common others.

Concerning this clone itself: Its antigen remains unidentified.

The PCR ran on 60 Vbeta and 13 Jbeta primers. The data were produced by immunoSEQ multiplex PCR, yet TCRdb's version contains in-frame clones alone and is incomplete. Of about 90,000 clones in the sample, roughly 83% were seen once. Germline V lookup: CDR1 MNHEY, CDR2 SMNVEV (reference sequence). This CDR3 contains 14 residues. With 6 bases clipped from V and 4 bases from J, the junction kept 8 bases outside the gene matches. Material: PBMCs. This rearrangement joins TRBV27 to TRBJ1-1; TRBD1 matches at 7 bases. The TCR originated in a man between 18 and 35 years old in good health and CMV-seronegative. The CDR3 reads CASRVTGLGTEAFF. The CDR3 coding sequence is TGTGCCAGCAGGGTGACAGGGCTTGGCACTGAAGCTTTCTTT.